This entry concerns a single T cell receptor beta chain. Its cognate antigen has yet to be identified. Base qualities are not recorded, but no much larger clone differs from it by a single base. This entry comes from a study of T cell responses to AZD1222 COVID-19 vaccine (dated by TCRdb to 2020 to 2022). The study in broad terms: Because spike-specific TCR depth and breadth did not differ between the two schedules, AZD1222 recipients who got a second dose at roughly 4 weeks were pooled with those who got a second dose at roughly 12 weeks. Trial participants were enrolled by age into subgroups of 18-55, 56-69 and 70-plus years, and around 150, 29 and 61 TCR-sequenced participants, respectively, were included in these subgroups. A total of just over 230 trial participants underwent TCR sequencing, of whom roughly 210 had received two doses of AZD1222 and about 25 had received two doses of the MenACWY control vaccine. Here is what the overall study found, with its caveats: Most participants were white British and females outnumbered males, and the authors suggested that clonal diversity may have been underestimated. Spike-specific TCR breadth and depth rose significantly after two AZD1222 doses compared with day 0 and with MenACWY recipients. The whole spike protein was spanned by vaccine-associated CD4 TCRs, and dominant responses were seen in regions 160-218 and 743-854. In the small 56-69-year group, the increase in depth fell short of significance, most likely because of low power. Only five to seven AZD1222 recipients were SARS-CoV-2 seropositive at baseline, limiting conclusions about previously exposed vaccinees. Epitopes outside the regions mutated in the B.1.351 and B.1.1.7 variants were reportedly recognized by nearly half of the unique spike-specific TCRs. Because no day 14 peak-response samples were available, repertoires were characterized only after the peak T cell response.

This specimen's time point label, interpreted: baseline before first vaccination. The vaccinee samples were drawn from two UK trials, COV001 and COV002, one of which was a single-blind randomized controlled phase 2/3 trial testing AZD1222 (ChAdOx1 nCoV-19) in healthy adults. For TCRbeta chain sequencing, PBMC samples from trial participants were taken at day 0 and at day 28 after the second dose. The CDR3 regions of human TCRbeta chains were subjected to immunosequencing. Concerning the study's data processing: Repertoire TCRs were matched against a reference library of SARS-CoV-2-specific TCRs generated with the MIRA antigen-specificity platform. Breadth was defined as the fraction of unique TCRs that were SARS-CoV-2-associated, and depth was defined as the fraction of total T cells that were SARS-CoV-2-associated. Using the MIRA data, every spike-specific TCR was mapped to the spike region that the TCR reacted to and assigned to either a CD4 or a CD8 class. Log10-transformed breadth and depth values were compared by one-way ANOVA with Sidak's multiple comparisons tests. Here the immuneACCESS table is served through TCRdb, limited to in-frame sequences with V and J called. Missing clones are a known gap in these copies; in checked studies unresolved V genes cover under half, and the rest lacks a known reason. V and J calls and clone size are those listed in that table; D and trimming were worked out from the DNA. For this sample there are about 150,000 clones; just over 90% appear just once. The ten largest clones add up to 2.5% to 3.5% of the sample.

This TCR derives from an adult in good health. The sequencing here drew on peripheral blood, taken on day 0 of AZD1222 vaccination.

The bases read TGTGCCAGTAGTGGTCAGACCCACACTGAAGCTTTCTTT. It translates to CASSGQTHTEAFF. The chain employs TRBV19 and TRBJ1-1, with no confidently assigned D gene. CDR1 and CDR2 are read off the germline V gene (reference sequence) as LNHDA and SQIVND. At the junction V is shortened by 5 bases and J by 3 bases, with 10 bases in between. The CDR3 goes from the cysteine to the phenylalanine over 13 residues. Just the 39-base CDR3 DNA is kept, in frame starting at base 1.